These 3 T cell receptor beta chains came from one sample sequenced in a study of beta chain features in type 1 diabetes. Whole-study findings and limits: People with Type 1 diabetes carried modestly yet significantly shorter TCRB CDR3s in all four CD4+ subsets.

The investigators reverse transcribed all of the isolated RNA, so they sequenced expressed TCRB transcripts. Sequencing used immunoSEQ multiplex PCR; TCRdb keeps in-frame clones, though not all of them. In the table there are about 140,000 clones, more than 10% of which are singletons. These TCRs are of unknown antigen specificity. Sequenced sample: central memory CD4+ T cells from blood. The receptors here all came from a man aged 18 to 35 with type 1 diabetes.

The chain uses TRBV6-6 and TRBJ2-3, with D tentatively TRBD1 (7 bases). Germline assignment: CDR1 MNHNY and CDR2 SVGAGI (reference sequence). Trimming shortened V by 6 bases and J by 0 bases, and 13 bases separated the two germline ends. This CDR3 has 15 amino acids. The CDR3 protein is CASREGASSTDTQYF. The CDR3 nucleotides are TGTGCCAGCAGGGAGGGGGCATCTAGCACAGATACGCAGTATTTT.

J is TRBJ1-1 and V is TRBV19; D is possibly TRBD1 (5 bases). The CDR3 contains 13 residues. V was shortened by 9 bases and J by 6 bases, with 17 bases between the two germline ends. Germline CDR1 and CDR2: LNHDA and SQIVND (reference sequence). Here the CDR3 reads CASTGTRSPEAFF. The CDR3 bases are TGTGCCAGCACCGGGACGAGGAGCCCTGAAGCTTTCTTT.

This clone was counted a few times. V is TRBV5-1 and J is TRBJ1-3, with unresolved D. Germline V gives CDR1 SGHRS, CDR2 YFSETQ. This CDR3 contains 14 residues. The V end was cut by 4 bases, the J end by 0 bases, with 8 bases between. This CDR3 is CASSPEISGNTIYF. The CDR3 nucleotides read TGCGCCAGCAGCCCTGAAATCTCTGGAAACACCATATATTTT.